This passage covers 10 T cell receptor beta chains from one sample sequenced in a study of shared clonotypes between healthy human individuals. Using immunoSEQ multiplex PCR, the repertoire was profiled, and TCRdb retains in-frame clones only, with some absent. The sample contains a few hundred thousand clones, roughly 96% of which appear only once. The sample comprised memory CD8+ T cells sorted from blood. Subset specified: CD45RO+ cells pooled with CCR7-negative TemRA cells. The receptor set was obtained from a young man in good health.

The rearrangement joins TRBV2 to TRBJ1-4; D may be TRBD1 (6 bases). From germline, CDR1 is SNHLY and CDR2 FYNNEI. The CDR3 extends over 14 amino acids. Trimming left V 5 bases short and J 5 bases short, with 12 bases between. DNA for the CDR3: TGTGCCAGCAGTTTACAGGGAGGAAATGAAAAACTGTTTTTT. This sequence encodes CASSLQGGNEKLFF.

With respect to this clone: At one boundary the junction diverges from the germline segment, which might be a read error. The genes are TRBV19 and TRBJ2-3; 11 bases align to TRBD2. The CDR3 has 18 amino acids. Germline V CDR1 and CDR2: LNHDA, SQIVND (reference sequence). The CDR3 region has the DNA TGTGCCAGTAGGTCTCTAGCGGGAGGTTTCAAGAGCATAGATACGCAGTATTTT. This gives the protein CASRSLAGGFKSIDTQYF.

The chain links TRBV5-1 to TRBJ2-1; 14 bases fit TRBD2. The trim removed 4 bases at V and 2 bases at J, leaving 11 bases unmatched. The germline CDR1 and CDR2 sequences are SGHRS and YFSETQ. The CDR3 is made up of 19 amino acids. The CDR3 DNA is TGCGCCAGCAGCATCTCCGGGACTAGCGGGAGACCGGCCTACAATGAGCAGTTCTTC. Translated, it gives CASSISGTSGRPAYNEQFF.

The V gene is TRBV7-9, the J gene TRBJ2-5; possible D gene TRBD2, 5 bases. V dropped 4 bases and J dropped 5 bases, with 14 bases sitting between them. The CDR3 has 14 amino acids. CDR1 SEHNR and CDR2 FQNEAQ come from the germline V gene (reference sequence). The CDR3 sequence: CASSSLAREETQYF. The CDR3, as DNA: TGTGCCAGCAGCTCCTTAGCGAGGGAGGAGACCCAGTACTTC.

Only one count was recorded for this clone. The same CDR3 can be traced to other DNA sequences in this sample. The genes are TRBV7-2 and TRBJ2-1; D not certain. The V gene lost 3 bases and the J gene lost 0 bases, with 3 bases spanning the gap. CDR3 size: 13 residues. Germline V CDR1 and CDR2: SGHTA, FQGNSA. Written as DNA, the CDR3 is TGTGCCAGCAGCTTGGGCTCCTACAATGAGCAGTTCTTC. Protein product: CASSLGSYNEQFF.

The rearrangement uses TRBV14 and TRBJ2-1; either TRBD1 or TRBD2 may fit D (5 bases each). This CDR3 contains 14 residues. V lost 1 base to trimming and J lost 4 bases, with 8 bases between them. Germline loops: CDR1 SGHDN, CDR2 FVKESK. CDR3: CASSQAGRYNEQFF. CDR3 in DNA: TGTGCCAGCAGCCAAGCGGGGCGTTACAATGAGCAGTTCTTC.

This chain joins TRBV5-1 and TRBJ2-1; 10 bases fit TRBD2. Trimming at V came to 3 bases and at J to 4 bases, leaving 4 bases not matched to a gene. The CDR3 covers 15 residues. CDR1 and CDR2 (germline): SGHRS, YFSETQ. CDR3 sequence reads: CASSSPSGGYNEQFF. Here the CDR3 DNA reads TGCGCCAGCAGCTCTCCTAGCGGGGGTTACAATGAGCAGTTCTTC.

The chain recombines TRBV30 with TRBJ2-7; TRBD1 might be the D (5 bases). V lost 5 bases to trimming and J lost 3 bases, with 14 bases between them. CDR3 length: 13 residues. CDR1 and CDR2 (germline): GTSNPN, SVGIG (reference sequence). Here the CDR3 reads CAWGTGQDYEQYF. The CDR3 coding sequence is TGTGCCTGGGGAACAGGTCAGGACTACGAGCAGTACTTC.

The chain uses TRBV5-1 and TRBJ1-2, with D hard to call. CDR3 size: 12 residues. The germline V and J ends were trimmed by 5 bases and 2 bases, with 7 bases remaining between them. CDR1 is SGHRS and CDR2 is YFSETQ in the germline V gene. The DNA of the CDR3 is TGCGCCAGCAGGCTGGACAACTATGGCTACACCTTC. Its protein product is CASRLDNYGYTF.

This clone was picked up a small number of times. J is TRBJ1-1 and V is TRBV21-1. TRBV21-1 is marked as a pseudogene. CDR3 length: 16 amino acids. CDR3 sequence reads: CASRAQIATHRTEAFF. For the CDR3, the DNA is TGTGCCAGCAGGGCTCAAATAGCTACACATCGCACTGAAGCTTTCTTT.